This TCR beta chain was observed in a study of cytomegalovirus exposure and HLA in healthy donors. The germline V gene encodes CDR1 MNHEY and CDR2 SVGAGI. The V end was cut by 0 bases, the J end by 4 bases, with 16 bases between. The CDR3 has 16 residues. PCR employed 60 Vbeta and 13 Jbeta primers. Method: immunoSEQ multiplex PCR; TCRdb's copy keeps in-frame clones and lacks some. The sample records around 100,000 clones, 70% to 85% being singletons. A note on this clone: Antigen specificity is unknown.

Study-level points and caveats: The authors enumerated 164 TCR beta chains as linked to cytomegalovirus. A previous analysis found most TCR beta V segments productive roughly 87% or roughly 30% of the time.

Sequencing was carried out using PBMCs. The sequence was obtained from a woman younger than 35 in good health and CMV-seronegative. This sequence joins TRBV6-5 and TRBJ2-7; TRBD2 might be the D (6 bases). CDR3 region: CASSYSISGRRYEQYF. DNA of the CDR3: TGTGCCAGCAGTTACTCGATTTCGGGGAGGCGGTACGAGCAGTACTTC.